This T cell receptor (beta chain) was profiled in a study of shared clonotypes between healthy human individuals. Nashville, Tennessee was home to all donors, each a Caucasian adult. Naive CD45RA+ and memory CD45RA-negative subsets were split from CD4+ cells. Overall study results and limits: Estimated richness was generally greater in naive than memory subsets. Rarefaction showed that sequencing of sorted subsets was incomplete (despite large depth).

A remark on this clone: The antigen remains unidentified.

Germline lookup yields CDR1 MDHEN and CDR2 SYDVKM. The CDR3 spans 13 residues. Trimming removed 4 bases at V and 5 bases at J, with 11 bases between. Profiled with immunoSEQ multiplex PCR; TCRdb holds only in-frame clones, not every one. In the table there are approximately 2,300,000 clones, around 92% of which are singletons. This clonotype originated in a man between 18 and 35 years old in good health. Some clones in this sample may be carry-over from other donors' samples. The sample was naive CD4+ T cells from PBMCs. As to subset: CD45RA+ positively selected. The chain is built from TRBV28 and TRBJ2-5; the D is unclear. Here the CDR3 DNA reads TGTGCCAGCAGTTGGCCAACCGGGGAGACCCAGTACTTC. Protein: CASSWPTGETQYF.